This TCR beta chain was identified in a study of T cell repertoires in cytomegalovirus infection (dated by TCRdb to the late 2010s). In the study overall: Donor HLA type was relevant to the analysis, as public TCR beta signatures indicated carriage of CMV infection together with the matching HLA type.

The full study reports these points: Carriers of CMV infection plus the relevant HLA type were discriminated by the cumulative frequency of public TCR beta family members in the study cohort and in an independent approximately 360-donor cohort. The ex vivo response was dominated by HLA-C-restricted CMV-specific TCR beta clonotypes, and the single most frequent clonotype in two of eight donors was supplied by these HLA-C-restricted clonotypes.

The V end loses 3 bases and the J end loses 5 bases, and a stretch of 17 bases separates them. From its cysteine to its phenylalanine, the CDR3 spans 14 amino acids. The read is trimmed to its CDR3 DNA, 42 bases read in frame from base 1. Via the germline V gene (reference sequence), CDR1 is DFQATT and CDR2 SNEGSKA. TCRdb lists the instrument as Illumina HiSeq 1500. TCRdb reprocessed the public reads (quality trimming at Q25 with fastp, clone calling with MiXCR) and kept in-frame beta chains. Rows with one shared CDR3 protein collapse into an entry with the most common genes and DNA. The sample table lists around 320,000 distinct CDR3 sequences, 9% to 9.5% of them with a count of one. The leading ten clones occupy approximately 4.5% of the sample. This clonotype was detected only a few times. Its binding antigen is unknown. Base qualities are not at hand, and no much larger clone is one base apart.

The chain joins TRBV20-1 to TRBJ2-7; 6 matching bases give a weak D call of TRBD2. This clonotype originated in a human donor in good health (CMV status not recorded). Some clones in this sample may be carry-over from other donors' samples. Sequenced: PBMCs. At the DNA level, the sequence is TGCAGTGCTAGGACTAGGACGCGCCAAAACGAGCAGTACTTC. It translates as CSARTRTRQNEQYF.